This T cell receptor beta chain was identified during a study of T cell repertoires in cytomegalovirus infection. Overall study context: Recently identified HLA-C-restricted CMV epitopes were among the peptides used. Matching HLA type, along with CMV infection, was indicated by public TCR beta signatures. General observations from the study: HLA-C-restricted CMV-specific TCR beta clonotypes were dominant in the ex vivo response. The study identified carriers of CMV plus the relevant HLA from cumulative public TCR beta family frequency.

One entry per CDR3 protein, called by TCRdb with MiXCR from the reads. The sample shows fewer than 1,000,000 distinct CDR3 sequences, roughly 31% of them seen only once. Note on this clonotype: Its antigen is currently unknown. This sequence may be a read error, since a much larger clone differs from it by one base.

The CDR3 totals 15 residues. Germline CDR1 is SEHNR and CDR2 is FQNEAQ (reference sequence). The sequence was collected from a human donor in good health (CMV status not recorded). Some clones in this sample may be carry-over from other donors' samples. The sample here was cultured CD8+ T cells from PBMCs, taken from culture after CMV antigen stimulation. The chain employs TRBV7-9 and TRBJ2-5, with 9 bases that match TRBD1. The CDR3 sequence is CVSSPRDRDYETQYF. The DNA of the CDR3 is TGTGTCAGCAGCCCCAGGGACAGGGATTATGAGACCCAGTACTTC.